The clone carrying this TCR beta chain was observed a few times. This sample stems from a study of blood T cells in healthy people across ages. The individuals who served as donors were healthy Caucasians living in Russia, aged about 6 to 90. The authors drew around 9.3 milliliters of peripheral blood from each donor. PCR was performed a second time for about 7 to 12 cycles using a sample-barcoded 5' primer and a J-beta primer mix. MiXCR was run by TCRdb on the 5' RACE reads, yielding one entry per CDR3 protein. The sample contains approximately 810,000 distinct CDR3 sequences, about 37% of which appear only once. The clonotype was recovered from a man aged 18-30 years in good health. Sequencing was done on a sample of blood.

As DNA, the CDR3 is TGCGCCAGCAGCTTGTCGGCGGGGGGAACCTACAATGAGCAGTACTTC. Its protein product is CASSLSAGGTYNEQYF. The J gene is TRBJ2-1, the V gene TRBV5-1, with 8 bases aligning to TRBD2. The better agreement between TRBJ2-7 and the DNA end casts doubt on the J call. Per the germline V gene, CDR1 is SGHRS and CDR2 is YFSETQ. This CDR3 comprises 16 residues.